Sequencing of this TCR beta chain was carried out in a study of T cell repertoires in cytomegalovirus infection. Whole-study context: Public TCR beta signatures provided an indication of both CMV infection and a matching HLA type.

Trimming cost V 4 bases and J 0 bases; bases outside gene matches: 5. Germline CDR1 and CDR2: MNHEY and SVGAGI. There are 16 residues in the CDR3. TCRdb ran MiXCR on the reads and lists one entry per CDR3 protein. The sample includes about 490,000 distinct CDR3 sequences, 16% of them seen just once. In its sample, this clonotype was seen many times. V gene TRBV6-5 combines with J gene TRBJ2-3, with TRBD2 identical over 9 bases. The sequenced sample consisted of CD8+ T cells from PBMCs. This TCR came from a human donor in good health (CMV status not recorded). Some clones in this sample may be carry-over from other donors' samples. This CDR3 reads CASSSIAGVSTDTQYF. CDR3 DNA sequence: TGTGCCAGCAGTTCCATAGCGGGGGTTAGCACAGATACGCAGTATTTT.